One T cell receptor (beta chain) is described in this entry. What it binds is not known. The data stem from a study of shared clonotypes between healthy human individuals. Each CD8 memory set brought CD45RO+ cells together with CCR7-negative CD45RA+ TemRA cells. Regarding the study as a whole: What naive subsets generally showed was a larger estimated richness than memory subsets showed. Sampling covered blood only; tissue repertoires likely differ.

Germline lookup yields CDR1 PRHDT and CDR2 FYEKMQ (reference sequence). The CDR3 has 14 residues. V lost 5 bases and J lost 6, with 17 bases in between. Per sorted-subset replicate PCR, input was approximately 0.2 ug DNA, representing roughly 28,000 T cell genomes. The table came from immunoSEQ multiplex PCR; TCRdb's copy has only in-frame clones and leaves some out. The repertoire consists of 600,000 to 750,000 clones, with roughly 87% occurring once and the leading ten covering about a third. The sample consisted of memory CD8+ T cells from PBMCs. Documented subset: CD45RO+ cells pooled with CCR7-negative TemRA cells. This chain joins TRBV13 and TRBJ2-7; no definite D call. This clonotype was sampled from a man younger than 35 in good health. Some clones in this sample may be carry-over from other donors' samples. The CDR3 sequence: CASSPMGPYPEQYF. CDR3 bases: TGTGCCAGCAGCCCGATGGGTCCCTACCCCGAGCAGTACTTC.